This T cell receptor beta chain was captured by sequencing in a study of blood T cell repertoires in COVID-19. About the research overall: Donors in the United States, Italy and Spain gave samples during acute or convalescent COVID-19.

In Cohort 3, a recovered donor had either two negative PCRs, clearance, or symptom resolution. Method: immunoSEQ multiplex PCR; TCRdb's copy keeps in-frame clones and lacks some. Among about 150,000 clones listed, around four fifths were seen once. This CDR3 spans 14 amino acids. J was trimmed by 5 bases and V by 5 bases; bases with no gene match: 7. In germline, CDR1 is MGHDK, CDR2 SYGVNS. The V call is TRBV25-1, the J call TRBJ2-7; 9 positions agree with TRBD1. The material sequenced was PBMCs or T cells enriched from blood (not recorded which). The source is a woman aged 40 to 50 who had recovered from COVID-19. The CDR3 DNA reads TGTGCCAGCAGTCCGGGACAGGGTGTCGACGAGCAGTACTTC. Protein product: CASSPGQGVDEQYF.